One sample yielded the 13 T cell receptor beta chains listed below, sequenced in a study of cytomegalovirus exposure and HLA in healthy donors (TCRdb year 2017). Receptor amplification or capture employed the immunoSEQ multiplex PCR assay. A mixture of 60 forward primers for TCR Vbeta segments and 13 reverse primers for TCR Jbeta segments was used in the multiplex PCR. TCRdb carries this immuneACCESS record with in-frame sequences only. Its versions omit some clonotypes, under half of them owing to an unresolved V gene in the studies checked, with the rest unexplained. For this sample there are about 210,000 clones; roughly 80% appear just once. The top ten hold 2.5% to 3% of the sample. Input material: PBMCs. The receptors here all came from a man aged 30-40 years in good health and CMV-seronegative.

The V and J genes are TRBV6-5 and TRBJ2-2; TRBD1 might be the D (6 bases). The CDR3 is made up of 14 amino acids. Germline V lookup: CDR1 MNHEY, CDR2 SVGAGI. V was pared by 6 bases and J by 5 bases, with 13 bases between. CDR3 coding DNA: TGTGCCAGCAGCCTGCAGGGGATAACCGGGGAGCTGTTTTTT. The encoded protein is CASSLQGITGELFF.

This clone was picked up a small number of times. This chain joins TRBV27 and TRBJ2-1; D remains ambiguous. Germline assignment: CDR1 MNHEY and CDR2 SMNVEV (reference sequence). There are 10 residues in the CDR3. V lost 10 bases and J 9 bases, leaving 10 bases between the germline ends. CDR3 sequence: CAILYGEQFF. Written as DNA, the CDR3 is TGTGCCATCCTATATGGTGAGCAGTTCTTC.

This chain connects TRBV9 to TRBJ2-7; the D gene is possibly TRBD1 (5 bases). V lost 0 bases and J 4 bases, leaving 11 bases between the germline ends. This CDR3 has 14 residues. Germline V lookup: CDR1 SGDLS, CDR2 YYNGEE. CDR3 sequence reads: CASSVAAGQYEQYF. The CDR3 DNA reads TGTGCCAGCAGCGTAGCCGCAGGGCAATACGAGCAGTACTTC.

The V and J genes are TRBV15 and TRBJ2-3, with 8 bases matching TRBD2. Germline V gives CDR1 LNHNV, CDR2 YYDKDF (reference sequence). The CDR3 consists of 15 residues. V dropped 1 base and J dropped 4; count of bases not matched to a gene: 4. The CDR3 is CATSRGAGGADTQYF. The CDR3 DNA sequence: TGTGCCACCAGCAGAGGGGCGGGGGGAGCAGATACGCAGTATTTT.

The chain carries TRBV5-6 and TRBJ2-7, with TRBD2 matching over 10 bases. With 4 bases clipped from V and 1 base from J, the junction kept 5 bases outside the gene matches. Germline CDR1 and CDR2: SGHDT and YYEEEE. The CDR3 has 15 residues. CDR3 sequence (DNA): TGTGCCAGCAGCCGGCTAGCGGGGGAGTCCTACGAGCAGTACTTC. This sequence encodes CASSRLAGESYEQYF.

V and J are TRBV2 and TRBJ2-5; TRBD2 agrees at 10 bases. The J segment lost 3 bases and the V segment lost 7 bases, leaving 8 bases of the junction unmatched. The CDR3 sequence is 15 residues long. Germline V gene lookup returns CDR1 SNHLY and CDR2 FYNNEI. CDR3 sequence (DNA): TGTGCCAGCATCTACCAGGGACTAGCGAAAGAGACCCAGTACTTC. Amino acid sequence: CASIYQGLAKETQYF.

This clone has a handful of counts. This chain joins TRBV11-2 and TRBJ2-3; 9 nucleotides align to TRBD1. The CDR3 runs 16 residues. CDR1 is SGHAT, CDR2 FQNNGV, per germline. Trimming removed 0 bases from V and 5 bases from J; junction bases left unmatched: 6. DNA of the CDR3: TGTGCCAGCAGCTTAGATATTGGACAGGGGAAAGATACGCAGTATTTT. Protein: CASSLDIGQGKDTQYF.

This clone came up a few times. V usage is TRBV18 and J usage is TRBJ2-7, with D perhaps matching TRBD2 (6 bases). CDR1 and CDR2 from the germline V gene are KGHSH and LQKENI. V shed 3 bases and J shed 4 bases, with 13 bases lying between them. The CDR3 runs 14 residues. CDR3 sequence reads: CASSPAGTRYEQYF. In nucleotides, the CDR3 is TGTGCCAGCTCACCTGCAGGGACTCGTTACGAGCAGTACTTC.

This rearrangement joins TRBV19 to TRBJ2-7; TRBD2 aligns across 11 bases. Germline CDR1 reads LNHDA; CDR2 reads SQIVND (reference sequence). The CDR3 loop spans 14 amino acids. V shed 5 bases and J 6 bases; nucleotides not matched to a gene: 6. As DNA, the CDR3 is TGTGCCAGTAGTGACGTAGCGGGGGGGCTCGAGCAGTACTTC. This sequence encodes CASSDVAGGLEQYF.

The gene calls are TRBV5-1 and TRBJ2-5; 11 nucleotides line up with TRBD1. This CDR3 is 16 amino acids long. Trimming removed 3 bases from V and 5 bases from J; junction bases left unmatched: 9. Germline V gene lookup returns CDR1 SGHRS and CDR2 YFSETQ. CDR3 amino acids: CASSSAGTGGEETQYF. In nucleotides, the CDR3 is TGCGCCAGCAGCTCAGCCGGGACAGGGGGGGAGGAGACCCAGTACTTC.

This clone was seen a single time. Compared with germline, one end of the junction differs, possibly owing to a read error. V gene TRBV10-1 combines with J gene TRBJ2-2; 7 bases are shared with TRBD2. The CDR3 spans 15 residues. CDR1 is WNHNN, CDR2 SYGVQD, per germline (reference sequence). The CDR3 here is CASSESGGNTGELFF. The CDR3 bases are TGCGCCAGCAGCGAGTCGGGAGGGAACACCGGGGAGCTGTTTTTT.

The V gene is TRBV11-3, the J gene TRBJ2-7; a weak D match, TRBD1 (6 bases). V was clipped by 6 bases and J by 7 bases, with 13 bases between them. Germline CDR1 and CDR2: SGHNT and YENEEA. The CDR3 spans 12 residues. The chain's CDR3 is CASSSLQGEQYF. CDR3 DNA: TGTGCCAGCAGTTCACTACAGGGAGAGCAGTACTTC.

This clone was seen only once. The chain carries TRBV9 and TRBJ2-2, with D perhaps TRBD2 (5 bases). V was pared by 1 base and J by 0 bases, with 7 bases between. In germline, CDR1 is SGDLS, CDR2 YYNGEE. This CDR3 is built from 15 residues. CDR3 sequence: CASSVIGANTGELFF. The CDR3, as DNA: TGTGCCAGCAGCGTAATCGGGGCGAACACCGGGGAGCTGTTTTTT.